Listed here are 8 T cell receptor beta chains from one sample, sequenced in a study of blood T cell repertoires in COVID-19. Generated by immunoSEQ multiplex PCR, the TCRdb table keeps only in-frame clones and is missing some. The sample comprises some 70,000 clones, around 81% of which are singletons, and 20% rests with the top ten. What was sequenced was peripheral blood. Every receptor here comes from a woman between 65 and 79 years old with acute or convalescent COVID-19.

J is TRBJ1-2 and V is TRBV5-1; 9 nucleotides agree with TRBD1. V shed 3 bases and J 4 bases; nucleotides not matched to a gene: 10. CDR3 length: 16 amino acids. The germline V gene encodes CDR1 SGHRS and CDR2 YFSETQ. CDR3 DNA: TGCGCCAGCAGCTCAACCATCCCGGACAGGGGCTATGGCTACACCTTC. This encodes CASSSTIPDRGYGYTF.

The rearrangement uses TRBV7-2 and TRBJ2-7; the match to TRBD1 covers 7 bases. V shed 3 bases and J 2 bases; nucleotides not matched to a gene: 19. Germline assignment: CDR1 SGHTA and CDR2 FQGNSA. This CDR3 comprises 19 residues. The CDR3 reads CASSFGRGKGYLSPYEQYF. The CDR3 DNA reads TGTGCCAGCAGCTTTGGCAGGGGGAAAGGATACCTCTCTCCCTACGAGCAGTACTTC.

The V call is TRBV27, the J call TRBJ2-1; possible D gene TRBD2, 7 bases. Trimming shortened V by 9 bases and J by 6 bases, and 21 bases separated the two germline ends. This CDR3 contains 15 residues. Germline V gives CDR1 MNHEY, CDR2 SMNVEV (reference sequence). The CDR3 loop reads CASRGEGRAGNEQFF. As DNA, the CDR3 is TGTGCCAGTAGGGGGGAGGGGCGGGCCGGCAATGAGCAGTTCTTC.

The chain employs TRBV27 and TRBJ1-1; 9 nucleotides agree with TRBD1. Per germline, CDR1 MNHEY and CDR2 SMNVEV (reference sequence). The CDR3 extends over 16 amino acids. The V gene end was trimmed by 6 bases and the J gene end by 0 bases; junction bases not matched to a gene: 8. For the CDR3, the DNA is TGTGCCAGCAGGAAGGGACAGGGCCCCATGAACACTGAAGCTTTCTTT. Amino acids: CASRKGQGPMNTEAFF.

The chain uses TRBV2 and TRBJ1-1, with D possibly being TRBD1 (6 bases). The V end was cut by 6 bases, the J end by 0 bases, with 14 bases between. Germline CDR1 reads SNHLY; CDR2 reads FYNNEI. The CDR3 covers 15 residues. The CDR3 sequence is CASRELAGVNTEAFF. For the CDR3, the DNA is TGTGCCAGCAGAGAGTTGGCAGGGGTGAACACTGAAGCTTTCTTT.

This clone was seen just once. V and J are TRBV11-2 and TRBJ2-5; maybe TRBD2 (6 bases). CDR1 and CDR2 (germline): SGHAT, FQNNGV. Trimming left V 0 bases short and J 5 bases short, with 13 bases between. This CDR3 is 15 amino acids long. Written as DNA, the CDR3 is TGTGCCAGCAGCTTAGAAACGGTTGGAGGGGAGACCCAGTACTTC. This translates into CASSLETVGGETQYF.

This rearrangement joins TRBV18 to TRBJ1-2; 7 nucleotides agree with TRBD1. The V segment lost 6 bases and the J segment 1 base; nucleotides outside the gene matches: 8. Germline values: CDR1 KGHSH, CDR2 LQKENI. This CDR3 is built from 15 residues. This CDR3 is CASSYDRAINYGYTF. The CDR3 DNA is TGTGCCAGCTCCTACGACAGGGCCATTAACTATGGCTACACCTTC.

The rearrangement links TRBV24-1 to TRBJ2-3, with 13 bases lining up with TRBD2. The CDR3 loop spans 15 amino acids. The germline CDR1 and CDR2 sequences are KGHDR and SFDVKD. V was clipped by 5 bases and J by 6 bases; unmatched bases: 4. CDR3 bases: TGTGCCACCAGTGGGAAGACTAGCGGGAGGGATACGCAGTATTTT. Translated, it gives CATSGKTSGRDTQYF.